The sequence of this T cell receptor beta chain was determined in a study of T cell changes during pregnancy in multiple sclerosis. This clone has only one observation. Mismatch with germline at one junction end may stem from a read error. Germline lookup yields CDR1 SGHVS and CDR2 FQNEAQ. This CDR3 comprises 17 residues. Only in-frame clones appear in the TCRdb table, and some are missing; sequencing was by immunoSEQ multiplex PCR. This table holds 65,000 to 80,000 clones, 90% to 95% found once. This specimen was peripheral blood, taken in the first trimester of pregnancy. This TCR was sampled from a female donor with multiple sclerosis, enrolled in a pregnancy study. The chain is built from TRBV7-8 and TRBJ1-2; D is perhaps TRBD1 (5 bases). CDR3 sequence (DNA): TGTGCCAGCAGCTTAGGGGCGCGGGGCGTCGGCTTCTCCCTCAAGGCCTTC. This gives the protein CASSLGARGVGFSLKAF.